The sequence of this TCR beta chain was determined in a study of response to subunit inactivated influenza vaccine. Study-level results: The authors offered the suggestion that each seasonal influenza vaccination recruits few new T cells.

Germline V gene sequence: CDR1 DFQATT, CDR2 SNEGSKA (reference sequence). After removal of 5 bases from V and 3 bases from J, the junction contained 6 bases not matched to a gene. CDR3 length equals 14 residues. With respect to this clonotype: Its antigen is still unknown.

TCRdb ran MiXCR on the RT-PCR reads and lists one entry per CDR3 protein. The top ten clones hold about 26% of a sample with fewer than 250,000 distinct CDR3 sequences, approximately 15% of them seen once. The rearrangement links TRBV20-1 to TRBJ2-3, with 9 bases fitting TRBD2. The material sequenced was CD8+ T cells sorted from PBMCs, taken around 5 days after vaccination. The clonotype was recovered from a man aged 50 to 60 who received an inactivated influenza vaccine. The CDR3 protein is CSAPLAGTTDTQYF. The CDR3 DNA follows: TGCAGTGCTCCTCTAGCGGGAACTACAGATACGCAGTATTTT.